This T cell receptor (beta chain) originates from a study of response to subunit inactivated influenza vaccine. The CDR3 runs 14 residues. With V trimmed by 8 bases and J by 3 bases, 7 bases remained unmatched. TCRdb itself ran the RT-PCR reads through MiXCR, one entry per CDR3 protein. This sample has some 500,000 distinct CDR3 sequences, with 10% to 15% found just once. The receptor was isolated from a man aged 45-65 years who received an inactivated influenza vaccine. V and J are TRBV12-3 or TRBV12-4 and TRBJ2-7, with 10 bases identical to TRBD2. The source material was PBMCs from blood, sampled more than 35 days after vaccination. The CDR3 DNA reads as TGTGCCAGCGGGTCCGGGACTAGCGTCTACGAGCAGTACTTC. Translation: CASGSGTSVYEQYF.